This T cell receptor (beta chain) was captured in a study of T cells after yellow fever vaccination. Study findings and constraints: The booster saw the reappearance of most primary-vaccination clones (about 95% CD4, around 88% CD8). A faster peak, day 5 versus 15, was reached by the weaker secondary response.

Trimming took 0 bases from V and 9 from J; bases not matched to a gene: 4. Looked up from germline, CDR1 is MNHEY and CDR2 is SVGAGI. The CDR3 runs to 15 residues. There are many counts of this clonotype. The antigen is undetermined. In making TCR cDNA, 5'RACE template switching added a universal primer site and UMIs to it. One entry per CDR3 protein results from TCRdb running MiXCR on the 5' RACE reads. The profile shows around 340,000 distinct CDR3 sequences, 8.7% of them singletons. This material consisted of PBMCs, taken on the day of the first yellow fever vaccination. This sequence originates from a man aged 18-30 years who received the YFV17D yellow fever vaccine. V usage is TRBV6-5 and J usage is TRBJ1-6, with 8 bases aligning to TRBD1. The CDR3 loop is CASSYSDRGPSPLHF. The CDR3 DNA is TGTGCCAGCAGTTACTCTGACAGGGGTCCTTCACCCCTCCACTTT.